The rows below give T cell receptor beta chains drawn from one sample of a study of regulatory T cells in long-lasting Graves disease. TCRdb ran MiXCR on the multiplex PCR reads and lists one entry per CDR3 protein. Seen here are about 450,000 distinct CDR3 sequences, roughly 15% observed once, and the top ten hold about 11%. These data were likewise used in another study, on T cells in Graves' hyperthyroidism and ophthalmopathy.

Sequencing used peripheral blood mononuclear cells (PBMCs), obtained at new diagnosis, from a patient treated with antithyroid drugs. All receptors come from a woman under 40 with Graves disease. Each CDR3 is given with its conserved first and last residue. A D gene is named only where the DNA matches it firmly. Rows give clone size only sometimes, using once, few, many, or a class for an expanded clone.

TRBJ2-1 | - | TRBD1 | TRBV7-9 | TGTGCCAGCAGCCCGACAGGGTTAGGGGGCTCCTACAATGAGCAGTTCTTC | CASSPTGLGGSYNEQFF
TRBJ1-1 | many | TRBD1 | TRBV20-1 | TGCAGTGCTAGAAGGGGACAGGGGGACACTGAAGCTTTCTTT | CSARRGQGDTEAFF
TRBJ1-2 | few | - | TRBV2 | TGTGCCAGCAGTTTACGGTCATCATATGGCTACACCTTC | CASSLRSSYGYTF
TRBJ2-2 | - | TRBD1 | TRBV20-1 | TGCAGTGGGTTGCTGGGACAGGGCACCACCGGGGAGCTGTTTTTT | CSGLLGQGTTGELFF
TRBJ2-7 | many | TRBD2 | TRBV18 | TGTGCCAGCTCACCACCTGCCGGGGGGTCTACCTACGAGCAGTACTTC | CASSPPAGGSTYEQYF
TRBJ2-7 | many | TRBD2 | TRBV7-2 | TGTGCCAGCAGCTTAGCGACTAGCGGGAGCTACGAGCAGTACTTC | CASSLATSGSYEQYF
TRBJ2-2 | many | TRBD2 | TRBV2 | TGTGCCAGCAGTGGAGCGGGAGAGTACACCGGGGAGCTGTTTTTT | CASSGAGEYTGELFF
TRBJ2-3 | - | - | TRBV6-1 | TGTGCCAGCCGAGGGGGAGGCAGGCGCACAGATACGCAGTATTTT | CASRGGGRRTDTQYF
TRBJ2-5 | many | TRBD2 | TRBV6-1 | TGTGCCAGCAGTGCCTGGGCGGGGGGGGAGACCCAGTACTTC | CASSAWAGGETQYF
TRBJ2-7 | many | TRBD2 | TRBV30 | TGTGCCTGGAGGTCGACACTAGCGGGAGCTTTAAACTACGAGCAGTACTTC | CAWRSTLAGALNYEQYF
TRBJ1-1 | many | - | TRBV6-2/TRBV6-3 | TGTGCCAGCAGTCCCCTTGGCGGAGGGCTAACTGAAGCTTTCTTT | CASSPLGGGLTEAFF
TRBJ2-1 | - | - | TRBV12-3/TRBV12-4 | TGTGCCAGCAGACGTGTTTGGGGGAGCGAGCAGTTCTTC | CASRRVWGSEQFF
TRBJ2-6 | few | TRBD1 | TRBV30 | TGTGCCTGGATTGGGCTCGACAGGGCCGGGGCCAACGTCCTGACTTTC | CAWIGLDRAGANVLTF
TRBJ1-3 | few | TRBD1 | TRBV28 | TGTGCCAGCAGTTTTTCTGGACAGGGGACTGGAAACACCATATATTTT | CASSFSGQGTGNTIYF
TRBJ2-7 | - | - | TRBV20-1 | TGCAGTGCTAGAGGCTGGCGCTCCTACGAGCAGTACTTC | CSARGWRSYEQYF
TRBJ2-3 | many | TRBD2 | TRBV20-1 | TGCAGTGCCCCGGGGGGTGGCACAGATACGCAGTATTTT | CSAPGGGTDTQYF
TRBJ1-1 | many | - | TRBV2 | TGTGCCAGCGCCAACTTGGCCTCCGAGGGGGACACTGAAGCTTTCTTT | CASANLASEGDTEAFF
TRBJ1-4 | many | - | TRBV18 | TGTGCCAGCTCCCCTACTTTGGAGGGAACTAATGAAAAACTGTTTTTT | CASSPTLEGTNEKLFF
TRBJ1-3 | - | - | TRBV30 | TGTGCCTGGAGTGTTTTACTCCGACGGTTCGGAAACACCATATATTTT | CAWSVLLRRFGNTIYF
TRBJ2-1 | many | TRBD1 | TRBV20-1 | TGCAGTGCTAGAGCGGGACAGGGCCCCTACAATGAGCAGTTCTTC | CSARAGQGPYNEQFF
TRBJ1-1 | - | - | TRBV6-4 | TGTGCCAGCACCCCCGGACCTGGAAACACTGAAGCTTTCTTT | CASTPGPGNTEAFF
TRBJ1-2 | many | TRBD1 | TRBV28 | TGTGCCAGCAGCCTACAGGGGGCACAAGGCTACACCTTC | CASSLQGAQGYTF
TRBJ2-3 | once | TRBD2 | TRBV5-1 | TGCGCCAGCAGGAGCGGGAGGGAGGTGGATACGCAGTATTTT | CASRSGREVDTQYF
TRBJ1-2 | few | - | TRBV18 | TGTGCCAGCTCCCCGACGGACTCTAAGTCTCGTGGCTACACCTTC | CASSPTDSKSRGYTF
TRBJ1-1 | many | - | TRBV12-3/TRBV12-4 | TGTGCCAGCAGCCTGGGACTCCAGAACACTGAAGCTTTCTTT | CASSLGLQNTEAFF
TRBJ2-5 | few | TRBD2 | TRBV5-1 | TGCGCCAGCAGCATATCAGCGGGAGGGCCGGGAGAAAAGACCCAGTACTTC | CASSISAGGPGEKTQYF
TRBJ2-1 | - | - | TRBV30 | TGTGCCTGGAGTGTTGGTTTCGGTGAGCAGTTCTTC | CAWSVGFGEQFF
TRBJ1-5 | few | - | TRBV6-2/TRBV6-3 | TGTGCCAGCAGGGAGACGTTGGGCAAGCCCCAGCATTTT | CASRETLGKPQHF
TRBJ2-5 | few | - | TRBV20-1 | TGCAGTGCTAGCCCGGTCACCCTCAACAATGGGGAGACCCAGTACTTC | CSASPVTLNNGETQYF
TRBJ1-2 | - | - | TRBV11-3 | TGTGCCAGCAGCTTAGCCCTTCCAGGGCCTTTCTATGGCTACACCTTC | CASSLALPGPFYGYTF
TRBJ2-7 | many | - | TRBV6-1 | TGTGCCAGCAGTGGGTATTACTGGAGCTCCTACGAGCAGTACTTC | CASSGYYWSSYEQYF
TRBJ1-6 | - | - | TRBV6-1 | TGTGCCAGCAGTGATCATTTTAATTCACCCCTCCACTTT | CASSDHFNSPLHF
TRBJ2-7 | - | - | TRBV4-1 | TGCGCCAGCAGCCGAGAGACTAGCTCCTACGAGCAGTACTTC | CASSRETSSYEQYF
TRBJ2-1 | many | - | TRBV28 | TGTGCCAGCCGACCGGACGGCCCGTACAATGAGCAGTTCTTC | CASRPDGPYNEQFF
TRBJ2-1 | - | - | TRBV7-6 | TGTGCCAGCAGCTTAGTCCTTAGGGCTGGCGGCTACAATGAGCAGTTCTTC | CASSLVLRAGGYNEQFF
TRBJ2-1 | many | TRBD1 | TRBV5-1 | TGCGCCAGCAGCTGGGGACAGGGGCCCTACAATGAGCAGTTCTTC | CASSWGQGPYNEQFF
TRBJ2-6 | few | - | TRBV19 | TGTGCCAGTAGTATAGACCCCAACAGGGCTGGGGCCAACGTCCTGACTTTC | CASSIDPNRAGANVLTF
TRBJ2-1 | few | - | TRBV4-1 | TGCGCCAGCAGCCAGACCCCTAGCGCCCAAAGCTCCTACAATGAGCAGTTCTTC | CASSQTPSAQSSYNEQFF
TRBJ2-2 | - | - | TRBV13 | TGTGCCAGCAGCTCCGAGGACACCGGGACGAACACCGGGGAGCTGTTTTTT | CASSSEDTGTNTGELFF
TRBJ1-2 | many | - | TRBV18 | TGTGCCAGCTCAGCAACCGATGTAGACTACACCTTC | CASSATDVDYTF
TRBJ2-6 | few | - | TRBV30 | TGTGCCTGGAGGGATGTCGGGGCCAACGTCCTGACTTTC | CAWRDVGANVLTF
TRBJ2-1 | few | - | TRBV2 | TGTGCCAGCAGTGAGGGACACGGCTACAATGAGCAGTTCTTC | CASSEGHGYNEQFF
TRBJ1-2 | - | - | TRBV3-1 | TGTGCCAGCAGCCAAGCCGGGGGCGATGGCTACACCTTC | CASSQAGGDGYTF
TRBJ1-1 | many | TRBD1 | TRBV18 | TGTGCCAGCTCTACCGGGACAGCCTTCATGAACACTGAAGCTTTCTTT | CASSTGTAFMNTEAFF
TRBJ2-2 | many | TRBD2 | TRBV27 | TGTGCCAGCACGACCGGGGCTAGCGGGAGAACCGGGGAGCTGTTTTTT | CASTTGASGRTGELFF
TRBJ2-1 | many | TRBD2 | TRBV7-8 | TGTGCCAGCAGCTTAGTGTGGGGACTAGCGGGAAGAACCTACAATGAGCAGTTCTTC | CASSLVWGLAGRTYNEQFF
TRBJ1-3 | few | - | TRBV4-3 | TGCGCCAGCAGCCAAGTCGAGGCGTCTGGAAACACCATATATTTT | CASSQVEASGNTIYF
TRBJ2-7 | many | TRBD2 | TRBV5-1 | TGCGCCAGCAGCCCCCGTGGGGGGGTCTACGAGCAGTACTTC | CASSPRGGVYEQYF
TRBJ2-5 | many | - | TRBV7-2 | TGTGCCAGCAGCTTAACACGGGATGGGGAGACCCAGTACTTC | CASSLTRDGETQYF
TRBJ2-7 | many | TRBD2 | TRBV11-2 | TGTGCCAGCAGACTAGTCGCGACTAGCGGGAGGGCGGGGCAGTACTTC | CASRLVATSGRAGQYF
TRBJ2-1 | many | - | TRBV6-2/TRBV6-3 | TGTGCCAGCAGCTCCCCCGGGACACACAATGAGCAGTTCTTC | CASSSPGTHNEQFF
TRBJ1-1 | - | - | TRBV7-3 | TGTGCCAGCAGGCGGACCGATACGCTGAACACTGAAGCTTTCTTT | CASRRTDTLNTEAFF